The next 23 T cell receptor beta chains were all read from a single sample in a study of blood T cell repertoires in COVID-19. Sequencing used immunoSEQ multiplex PCR; TCRdb keeps in-frame clones, though not all of them. The sample has 150,000 to 200,000 clones, approximately 80% seen once; the top ten hold roughly 4.9%. The specimen sequenced was PBMCs or T cells enriched from blood (not recorded which). The receptors were sampled from a man between 65 and 85 years old who had been exposed to COVID-19.

The chain joins TRBV29-1 to TRBJ1-1; D may be TRBD1 (5 bases). Germline values: CDR1 SQVTM, CDR2 ANQGSEA. CDR3 length equals 11 residues. The V end lost 4 bases, the J end lost 6 bases, and 9 bases lay between the germline ends. The CDR3 reads CSVGRGAEAFF. The CDR3 DNA is TGCAGCGTTGGGAGGGGAGCTGAAGCTTTCTTT.

A single count supports this clone. V gene TRBV19 combines with J gene TRBJ1-1; D not certain. Germline V gene sequence: CDR1 LNHDA, CDR2 SQIVND (reference sequence). The CDR3 covers 15 residues. Trimming shortened V by 7 bases and J by 1 base, and 16 bases separated the two germline ends. CDR3 in amino acids: CASTSGRLSNTEAFF. CDR3 coding DNA: TGTGCCAGTACCTCAGGCCGCCTCTCGAACACTGAAGCTTTCTTT. Together with reference TRBV19 and TRBJ1-1, the CDR3 gives the full variable domain: DGGITQSPKYLFRKEGQNVTLSCEQNLNHDAMYWYRQDPGQGLRLIYYSQIVNDFQKGDIAEGYSVSREKKESFPLTVTSAQKNPTAFYLCASTSGRLSNTEAFFGQGTRLTVV.

The V call is TRBV6-5, the J call TRBJ2-7, with a tentative D call TRBD1 (5 bases). V was pared by 6 bases and J by 3 bases, with 12 bases between. The germline gives CDR1 MNHEY, CDR2 SVGAGI. The CDR3 is 13 amino acids. In DNA form, the CDR3 reads TGTGCCAGCAGCGACAGTATGGGCTACGAGCAGTACTTC. It yields the protein CASSDSMGYEQYF.

CDR3 loop: CASSPKGQRLYGYTF. The CDR3 DNA reads TGTGCCAGCAGCCCAAAGGGACAGAGACTCTATGGCTACACCTTC. The genes are TRBV7-8 and TRBJ1-2; 7 nucleotides match TRBD1. V gave up 5 bases and J gave up 4 bases; unmatched junction bases: 10. In germline, CDR1 is SGHVS, CDR2 FQNEAQ. The CDR3 is 15 residues long.

The count of this clone is one. The chain uses TRBV10-3 and TRBJ1-4; tentative D call: TRBD1 (5 bases). Per germline, CDR1 ENHRY and CDR2 SYGVKD. The V gene lost 2 bases and the J gene lost 4 bases, with 8 bases spanning the gap. CDR3 size: 14 residues. DNA of the CDR3: TGTGCCATCAGTGAGCCGGGGGATAATGAAAAACTGTTTTTT. Amino acid sequence: CAISEPGDNEKLFF.

The chain couples TRBV2 to TRBJ2-3; possible D gene TRBD2, 5 bases. The CDR3 loop spans 15 amino acids. Germline V lookup: CDR1 SNHLY, CDR2 FYNNEI. The germline V and J ends were trimmed by 8 bases and 2 bases, with 17 bases remaining between them. CDR3: CASQMDGKFTDTQYF. The CDR3 nucleotides are TGTGCCAGCCAAATGGACGGGAAGTTCACAGATACGCAGTATTTT. Complete variable domain (other parts from reference TRBV2 and TRBJ2-3): EPEVTQTPSHQVTQMGQEVILRCVPISNHLYFYWYRQILGQKVEFLVSFYNNEISEKSEIFDDQFSVERPDGSNFTLKIRSTKLEDSAMYFCASQMDGKFTDTQYFGPGTRLTVL.

The V call is TRBV7-9, the J call TRBJ1-3; the D gene is possibly TRBD1 (5 bases). Per the germline V gene, CDR1 is SEHNR and CDR2 is FQNEAQ (reference sequence). The CDR3 is 14 residues long. The germline V and J ends were trimmed by 6 bases and 2 bases, with 11 bases remaining between them. The CDR3 sequence: CASSWEGTGNTIYF. The CDR3 region has the DNA TGTGCCAGCAGTTGGGAGGGGACTGGAAACACCATATATTTT.

The V and J genes are TRBV28 and TRBJ1-2; 8 nucleotides line up with TRBD1. The CDR3 sequence is 15 residues long. The germline CDR1 and CDR2 sequences are MDHEN and SYDVKM. V shed 7 bases, J shed 4 bases, and the junction held 11 bases outside the gene matches. CDR3 residues: CASNPAAGQGYGYTF. CDR3 coding DNA: TGTGCCAGCAACCCCGCAGCAGGACAGGGCTATGGCTACACCTTC.

With respect to this clone: Compared with germline, one end of the junction differs, possibly owing to a read error. The rearrangement links TRBV24-1 to TRBJ1-1, with 9 bases identical to TRBD1. The CDR3 has 15 residues. The V gene's germline CDR1 is KGHDR and CDR2 SFDVKD. The CDR3 loop is CATSDLGGGQGNLIF. In DNA form, the CDR3 reads TGTGCCACCAGTGACCTTGGAGGGGGACAGGGTAATTTGATCTTT.

The chain recombines TRBV3-1 (or the pseudogene TRBV3-2) with TRBJ2-7, with D possibly being TRBD1 (5 bases). Germline values: CDR1 LGHDT, CDR2 YNNKEL (reference sequence). The CDR3 has 17 residues. Trimming took 1 base from V and 1 from J, leaving 17 bases between them. The CDR3 here is CASSQGRGTGNSYEQYF. Here the CDR3 DNA reads TGTGCCAGCAGCCAAGGTCGCGGAACAGGAAATTCCTACGAGCAGTACTTC.

This clone was counted between two and nine times. The J gene is TRBJ1-5, the V gene TRBV21-1; TRBD1, the table's D call, was not compared with the DNA. TRBV21-1 is a pseudogene locus. The CDR3 is made up of 15 amino acids. The CDR3 region has the DNA TGTGCCAGCAGCAAAGATCACAGGAGCAATCAGCCCCAGCATTTT. Translation gives CASSKDHRSNQPQHF.

The chain links TRBV6-5 to TRBJ1-1, with 7 bases lining up with TRBD1. V was clipped by 0 bases and J by 3 bases; unmatched bases: 4. Germline V gene sequence: CDR1 MNHEY, CDR2 SVGAGI. CDR3 length equals 15 residues. The CDR3 region has the DNA TGTGCCAGCAGTTACTCGAAGGGGGCCTACACTGAAGCTTTCTTT. Translation: CASSYSKGAYTEAFF.

The chain combines TRBV7-5 with TRBJ1-5; the table's D call, TRBD1, has no DNA check behind it. TRBV7-5 is designated a pseudogene. This CDR3 is built from 19 residues. For the CDR3, the DNA is TGTGCCAGAAGACCAACCAACACGCACAGGGGCCCACGCAATCAGCCCCAGCATTTT. Translating it yields CARRPTNTHRGPRNQPQHF.

The chain joins TRBV11-2 to TRBJ2-3; D unclear. This CDR3 is 15 amino acids long. Germline V gene sequence: CDR1 SGHAT, CDR2 FQNNGV. V lost 0 bases, J lost 6 bases, and 13 bases lay in between. The DNA for the CDR3 is TGTGCCAGCAGCTTAGATGGTAGTAATGCGGATACGCAGTATTTT. Protein: CASSLDGSNADTQYF.

This clone has a handful of counts. V gene TRBV6-5 combines with J gene TRBJ2-7, with D uncertain. CDR3 length: 13 residues. V lost 0 bases to trimming and J lost 5 bases, with 8 bases between them. Per germline, CDR1 MNHEY and CDR2 SVGAGI. CDR3 loop: CASSYSSGNEQYF. The DNA for the CDR3 is TGTGCCAGCAGTTACTCGTCAGGCAACGAGCAGTACTTC.

The chain joins TRBV28 to TRBJ1-1; D is unresolved. Between the trimmed V and J ends, which lost 6 bases and 8 bases, there was a span of 10 bases. Germline lookup yields CDR1 MDHEN and CDR2 SYDVKM. This CDR3 comprises 11 residues. In DNA form, the CDR3 reads TGTGCCAGCAGCCCCCGGAGGGAAGCTTTCTTT. Translation: CASSPRREAFF.

The chain couples TRBV6-5 to TRBJ1-4, with D unresolved. The CDR3 has 13 residues. V lost 9 bases and J lost 6, with 14 bases in between. Germline CDR1 and CDR2: MNHEY and SVGAGI. The CDR3 spells CASSVPGDEKLFF. DNA of the CDR3: TGTGCCAGTTCGGTTCCAGGTGATGAAAAACTGTTTTTT.

DNA for the CDR3: TGTGCCAGTAGTAATACAGGGTACTATGGCTACACCTTC. This sequence encodes CASSNTGYYGYTF. The chain combines TRBV19 with TRBJ1-2; tentatively, D is TRBD1 (6 bases). Germline loops: CDR1 LNHDA, CDR2 SQIVND (reference sequence). This CDR3 is built from 13 residues. Trimming removed 4 bases from V and 3 bases from J, with 9 bases in between.

The rearrangement joins TRBV4-1 to TRBJ1-4; D is uncertain. V was trimmed by 4 bases and J by 8 bases, leaving 11 bases between them. This CDR3 contains 13 residues. CDR1 is MGHRA, CDR2 YSYEKL, per germline. CDR3 DNA: TGCGCCAGCAGCCCCCGCCGGGTAGAAAAACTGTTTTTT. Translation: CASSPRRVEKLFF.

The chain employs TRBV3-1 (or the pseudogene TRBV3-2) and TRBJ1-1; D gene uncertain. Germline V lookup: CDR1 LGHDT, CDR2 YNNKEL (reference sequence). V was shortened by 0 bases and J by 8 bases, with 4 bases between the two germline ends. CDR3 size: 11 residues. This CDR3 reads CASSQESEAFF. The CDR3 DNA sequence: TGTGCCAGCAGCCAAGAGTCGGAAGCTTTCTTT.

The genes are TRBV18 and TRBJ1-5; the D is unclear. V lost 1 base to trimming and J lost 7 bases, with 8 bases between them. From germline, CDR1 is KGHSH and CDR2 LQKENI. This CDR3 contains 13 residues. The CDR3 sequence: CASSPQVGQPQHF. CDR3 nucleotide sequence: TGTGCCAGCTCACCACAGGTCGGGCAGCCCCAGCATTTT.

The chain couples TRBV4-3 to TRBJ2-2, with TRBD2 identical over 9 bases. The CDR3 loop spans 16 amino acids. Trimming removed 1 base from V and 7 bases from J; junction bases left unmatched: 7. Germline loops: CDR1 LGHNA, CDR2 YSLEER. The chain's CDR3 is CASSQGGRARFGELFF. The DNA for the CDR3 is TGCGCCAGCAGCCAAGGCGGGAGGGCCAGGTTCGGGGAGCTGTTTTTT.

This clone was picked up one time. This chain links TRBV18 with TRBJ1-2; 8 nucleotides align to TRBD1. CDR3 length: 13 amino acids. Per germline, CDR1 KGHSH and CDR2 LQKENI. Trimming took 3 bases from V and 6 from J; bases not matched to a gene: 3. The CDR3 region has the DNA TGTGCCAGCTCACCCAAACAGGGGGATGGCTACACCTTC. Its protein product is CASSPKQGDGYTF.